What follows describes a single T cell receptor beta chain. Using immunoSEQ multiplex PCR, the repertoire was profiled, and TCRdb retains in-frame clones only, with some absent. The sample carries more than 9,500 clones, about 69% recorded once. These data belong to a study of T cells after somatic rescue of genetic block. Trimming pared 5 bases from V and 4 bases from J, leaving 11 bases between. Germline V CDR1 and CDR2: MNHEY, SVGAGI. The CDR3 has 13 amino acids. Sample: peripheral blood mononuclear cells (PBMCs). The chain employs TRBV6-5 and TRBJ1-2, with D perhaps matching TRBD1 (6 bases). This clonotype was sampled from a boy younger than 18. CDR3 amino acids: CASSDRIFYGYTF. The CDR3 DNA sequence: TGTGCCAGCAGTGACAGGATTTTCTATGGCTACACCTTC.